A single sample is the source of the 30 T cell receptor beta chains below, sequenced in a study of technical replicates of blood from several donors. Generated by immunoSEQ multiplex PCR, the TCRdb table keeps only in-frame clones and is missing some. This sample has tens of thousands of clones; about 90% occur once, and the top ten carry 0.27%. Material: T cells isolated from PBMCs. These TCRs come from a human donor in good health.

This chain links TRBV7-9 with TRBJ2-1; D remains ambiguous. V was pared by 3 bases and J by 5 bases, with 11 bases between. This CDR3 comprises 14 residues. CDR1 is SEHNR, CDR2 FQNEAQ, per germline (reference sequence). DNA for the CDR3: TGTGCCAGCAGCTTGGAAGTACTAAACAATGAGCAGTTCTTC. Protein sequence: CASSLEVLNNEQFF.

A single count supports this clone. This rearrangement joins TRBV4-1 to TRBJ2-5; D may be TRBD2 (6 bases). The germline V gene encodes CDR1 MGHRA and CDR2 YSYEKL. V was pared by 4 bases and J by 5 bases, with 17 bases between. The CDR3 length is 15 residues. CDR3 protein: CASSPLVGAGETQYF. Written as DNA, the CDR3 is TGCGCCAGCAGCCCCTTGGTGGGCGCGGGGGAGACCCAGTACTTC.

This CDR3 is CASSRELRDEQYF. In nucleotides, the CDR3 is TGTGCCAGCAGCCGTGAACTCAGGGACGAGCAGTACTTC. The chain links TRBV6-4 to TRBJ2-7; weak D call: TRBD1 (5 bases). The ends were cut back, 6 bases at V and 5 bases at J, with 14 bases in the middle. Germline CDR1 and CDR2: MRHNA and SNTAGT. This CDR3 has 13 residues.

This chain uses TRBV6-6 with TRBJ2-2; 8 bases fit TRBD2. Germline trimming cut 6 bases from V and 5 bases from J; bases unmatched to any gene: 8. This CDR3 comprises 15 residues. Germline V CDR1 and CDR2: MNHNY, SVGAGI (reference sequence). The CDR3 coding sequence is TGTGCCAGCAGCACGGGGGGGCATGAAACCGGGGAGCTGTTTTTT. Protein: CASSTGGHETGELFF.

This chain connects TRBV28 to TRBJ2-7; 9 nucleotides match TRBD1. After removal of 6 bases from V and 6 bases from J, the junction contained 9 bases not matched to a gene. The CDR3 is 14 amino acids. Germline V CDR1 and CDR2: MDHEN, SYDVKM. The CDR3 loop reads CASSSTGGVGEQYF. For the CDR3, the DNA is TGTGCCAGCAGCTCGACAGGGGGTGTAGGCGAGCAGTACTTC.

The chain couples TRBV2 to TRBJ1-4; D not resolved. The CDR3 length is 17 residues. Germline V gene lookup returns CDR1 SNHLY and CDR2 FYNNEI. V was clipped by 1 base and J by 7 bases, with 19 bases between them. Here the CDR3 reads CASSEGLAGGSSEKLFF. The CDR3 DNA sequence: TGTGCCAGCAGTGAAGGACTTGCGGGAGGTAGTAGTGAAAAACTGTTTTTT.

This clone turned up a few times. The rearrangement joins TRBV9 to TRBJ2-1; TRBD2 aligns across 8 bases. The CDR3 contains 14 residues. From germline, CDR1 is SGDLS and CDR2 YYNGEE. V lost 3 bases, J lost 8 bases, and 7 bases stayed unmatched. CDR3 amino acids: CASSGRTSSDEQFF. The CDR3 DNA reads as TGTGCCAGCAGCGGAAGGACTAGCAGTGATGAGCAGTTCTTC. Drawing the rest from reference TRBV9 and TRBJ2-1, the complete variable domain is DSGVTQTPKHLITATGQRVTLRCSPRSGDLSVYWYQQSLDQGLQFLIQYYNGEERAKGNILERFSAQQFPDLHSELNLSSLELGDSALYFCASSGRTSSDEQFFGPGTRLTVL.

This clone has a handful of counts. The gene calls are TRBV9 and TRBJ1-1; D gene unclear. The CDR3 totals 13 residues. The V end was cut by 0 bases, the J end by 11 bases, with 14 bases between. Germline CDR1 is SGDLS and CDR2 is YYNGEE. The DNA of the CDR3 is TGTGCCAGCAGCGTAGGAGGGCCGAGTCAGGCTTTCTTT. This encodes CASSVGGPSQAFF.

The chain has TRBV11-3 and TRBJ2-7, with 7 nucleotides matching TRBD2. The CDR3 has 12 residues. Per the germline V gene, CDR1 is SGHNT and CDR2 is YENEEA. Losses at the gene ends were 5 bases for V and 6 bases for J; bases not matched to a gene: 4. The chain's CDR3 is CASSLPGGEQYF. The CDR3 coding sequence is TGTGCCAGCAGCCTTCCGGGGGGCGAGCAGTACTTC.

This clone was seen a few times. The rearrangement uses TRBV10-1 and TRBJ1-6; D call uncertain. Germline CDR1 WNHNN, CDR2 SYGVQD (reference sequence). This CDR3 spans 14 amino acids. Trimming stripped 2 bases from V and 14 bases from J, with 16 bases between. CDR3 coding DNA: TGCGCCAGCAGTGAGCCGGGTTATAAATTATCCCTCCACTTT. This sequence encodes CASSEPGYKLSLHF.

The count of this clone is one. In DNA form, the CDR3 reads TGTGCCAGCAGCCCAGGACAGGGCTATGGCTACACCTTC. It is translated as CASSPGQGYGYTF. This chain connects TRBV11-2 to TRBJ1-2; 8 positions agree with TRBD1. Germline-derived CDR1 and CDR2 are SGHAT and FQNNGV. The V and J ends lost 5 bases and 4 bases, in that order; junction bases with no gene match: 3. The CDR3 length is 13 residues.

This rearrangement joins TRBV4-1 to TRBJ1-5; no reliable D call. Trimming left V 0 bases short and J 6 bases short, with 6 bases between. Germline CDR1 and CDR2: MGHRA and YSYEKL. CDR3 size: 13 residues. The CDR3 coding sequence is TGCGCCAGCAGCCAAGATAGTTCTCAGCCCCAGCATTTT. It specifies CASSQDSSQPQHF.

The rearrangement uses TRBV28 and TRBJ2-7, with 7 nucleotides matching TRBD2. Germline CDR1 and CDR2: MDHEN and SYDVKM. Losses at the gene ends were 6 bases for V and 4 bases for J; bases not matched to a gene: 18. CDR3 length: 17 amino acids. Written as DNA, the CDR3 is TGTGCCAGCAGCCCGCTCTTGAGGTCGACGGGAGGATACGAGCAGTACTTC. Its protein is CASSPLLRSTGGYEQYF.

This clone occurred once. The DNA of the CDR3 is TGTGCCAGCAGGGATCCTAGCGGGAGTTTCCCCTACAATGAGCAGTTCTTC. Translating gives CASRDPSGSFPYNEQFF. This sequence joins TRBV2 and TRBJ2-1; TRBD2 aligns across 10 bases. There are 17 residues in the CDR3. The ends lost 6 bases at V and 2 bases at J; junction bases unmatched: 10. Germline V gives CDR1 SNHLY, CDR2 FYNNEI.

This chain uses TRBV4-1 with TRBJ1-1; D possibly corresponds to TRBD1 (6 bases). Germline CDR1 reads MGHRA; CDR2 reads YSYEKL. V was cut by 2 bases and J by 0 bases, with 13 bases left in between. There are 16 residues in the CDR3. CDR3 nucleotide sequence: TGCGCCAGCAGCCAACCCGGGACATCTGTGAACACTGAAGCTTTCTTT. Protein product: CASSQPGTSVNTEAFF.

This clone showed up just once. V usage is TRBV15 and J usage is TRBJ1-5; 7 nucleotides align to TRBD1. Unmatched junction bases numbered 12, after V lost 0 bases and J lost 7 bases. Germline values: CDR1 LNHNV, CDR2 YYDKDF (reference sequence). The CDR3 extends over 17 amino acids. The CDR3 DNA reads TGTGCCACCAGCAGAGATAAGTTGAGACAGGGCTACCAGCCCCAGCATTTT. It translates to CATSRDKLRQGYQPQHF.

The chain is built from TRBV29-1 and TRBJ2-5; the match to TRBD2 covers 11 bases. The germline gives CDR1 SQVTM, CDR2 ANQGSEA. The CDR3 spans 19 residues. Trimming took 7 bases from V and 4 from J; bases not matched to a gene: 23. CDR3 DNA: TGCAGCGCTGGGGCGGGACAGCCCCTTAGCGGGAGGGCCTTAGAGACCCAGTACTTC. Protein: CSAGAGQPLSGRALETQYF.

This chain connects TRBV10-3 to TRBJ1-1; weak D call: TRBD1 (5 bases). The CDR3 is 13 amino acids. CDR1 is ENHRY and CDR2 is SYGVKD in the germline V gene. With 11 bases removed from V and 3 bases from J, the gap between germline ends came to 16 bases. The CDR3 spells CAAGLDKYTEAFF. DNA for the CDR3: TGTGCCGCGGGGTTGGACAAATACACTGAAGCTTTCTTT.

This clone was seen a single time. This chain joins TRBV2 and TRBJ1-2, with 7 bases that match TRBD1. The CDR3 sequence is 13 residues long. Germline lookup yields CDR1 SNHLY and CDR2 FYNNEI. The trim removed 7 bases at V and 7 bases at J, leaving 9 bases unmatched. Written as DNA, the CDR3 is TGTGCCAGCACGATGGGACAGACTTTTGGCTACACCTTC. Encoded protein: CASTMGQTFGYTF.

V and J are TRBV11-1 and TRBJ1-2; D gene unclear. Germline lookup yields CDR1 SGHAT and CDR2 FQDESV (reference sequence). The V end was cut by 3 bases, the J end by 1 base, with 21 bases between. This CDR3 has 18 residues. This CDR3 is CASSFPGSSKAVNYGYTF. The CDR3 DNA reads TGTGCCAGCAGCTTCCCCGGGTCATCTAAAGCCGTTAACTATGGCTACACCTTC.

The gene calls are TRBV9 and TRBJ1-1; perhaps TRBD1 as D (5 bases). The CDR3 runs to 16 residues. V lost 5 bases and J 0 bases, leaving 17 bases between the germline ends. Germline V gene data show CDR1 as SGDLS and CDR2 as YYNGEE. The CDR3 nucleotides read TGTGCCAGCAGTAAAGGAGGGTCGGGGGTGAACACTGAAGCTTTCTTT. It specifies CASSKGGSGVNTEAFF. Supplemented by reference TRBV9 and TRBJ1-1, the full variable domain reads DSGVTQTPKHLITATGQRVTLRCSPRSGDLSVYWYQQSLDQGLQFLIQYYNGEERAKGNILERFSAQQFPDLHSELNLSSLELGDSALYFCASSKGGSGVNTEAFFGQGTRLTVV.

V and J are TRBV7-3 and TRBJ2-7; 7 positions agree with TRBD1. Trimming took 4 bases from V and 4 from J; bases not matched to a gene: 7. The CDR3 runs to 14 residues. CDR1 is SGHTA, CDR2 FQGTGA, per germline. The DNA of the CDR3 is TGTGCCAGCAGCTCCGGGACAGACCCTTACGAGCAGTACTTC. It is translated as CASSSGTDPYEQYF. The full variable domain, in which reference TRBV7-3 and TRBJ2-7 provide the parts outside the CDR3, is GAGVSQTPSNKVTEKGKYVELRCDPISGHTALYWYRQSLGQGPEFLIYFQGTGAADDSGLPNDRFFAVRPEGSVSTLKIQRTERGDSAVYLCASSSGTDPYEQYFGPGTRLTVT.

This chain uses TRBV2 with TRBJ1-2; TRBD1 is a possible D gene (6 bases). The V gene's germline CDR1 is SNHLY and CDR2 FYNNEI. This CDR3 has 14 residues. The V end lost 7 bases, the J end lost 4 bases, and 16 bases lay between the germline ends. CDR3 sequence: CASIYREGVYGYTF. Here the CDR3 DNA reads TGTGCCAGCATTTACAGGGAAGGGGTCTATGGCTACACCTTC. Together with reference TRBV2 and TRBJ1-2, the CDR3 gives the full variable domain: EPEVTQTPSHQVTQMGQEVILRCVPISNHLYFYWYRQILGQKVEFLVSFYNNEISEKSEIFDDQFSVERPDGSNFTLKIRSTKLEDSAMYFCASIYREGVYGYTFGSGTRLTVV.

This chain connects TRBV25-1 to TRBJ1-4; D might be TRBD1 (5 bases). There are 17 residues in the CDR3. From germline, CDR1 is MGHDK and CDR2 SYGVNS. Trimming removed 2 bases at V and 3 bases at J, with 16 bases between. As DNA, the CDR3 is TGTGCCAGCAGTGAACCCTCGGGGGGGATGGCTAATGAAAAACTGTTTTTT. Translation gives CASSEPSGGMANEKLFF.

The CDR3 sequence: CASSATSGHYEQYF. DNA for the CDR3: TGTGCCAGCTCAGCTACTAGCGGTCACTACGAGCAGTACTTC. V and J are TRBV18 and TRBJ2-7, with TRBD2 matching 8 bases. The CDR3 loop spans 14 amino acids. Germline trimming cut 5 bases from V and 3 bases from J; bases unmatched to any gene: 6. Germline V lookup: CDR1 KGHSH, CDR2 LQKENI.

The chain couples TRBV7-2 to TRBJ1-5, with a tentative D call TRBD1 (6 bases). This CDR3 spans 14 amino acids. From germline, CDR1 is SGHTA and CDR2 FQGNSA. Trimming left V 5 bases short and J 0 bases short, with 8 bases between. The CDR3 sequence is CASSQGGSNQPQHF. CDR3 nucleotide sequence: TGTGCCAGCAGCCAAGGGGGTAGCAATCAGCCCCAGCATTTT.

This clone was detected a few times. J is TRBJ1-5 and V is TRBV4-1; no clear D gene. The CDR3 is 13 residues long. The V end lost 1 base, the J end lost 6 bases, and 7 bases lay between the germline ends. From germline, CDR1 is MGHRA and CDR2 YSYEKL. CDR3 nucleotide sequence: TGCGCCAGCAGCCAAGTACTCCCTCAGCCCCAGCATTTT. Encoded protein: CASSQVLPQPQHF.

The chain employs TRBV5-8 and TRBJ1-5; D gene uncertain. The germline V and J ends were trimmed by 1 base and 5 bases, with 13 bases remaining between them. Looked up from germline, CDR1 is SGHTS and CDR2 is YDEGEE. The CDR3 totals 15 residues. The CDR3 loop reads CASSLRSPRHQPQHF. CDR3 DNA sequence: TGTGCCAGCAGCTTGAGGAGCCCCAGACATCAGCCCCAGCATTTT. The full variable domain, rest sourced from reference TRBV5-8 and TRBJ1-5, is EAGVTQSPTHLIKTRGQQATLRCSPISGHTSVYWYQQALGLGLQFLLWYDEGEERNRGNFPPRFSGRQFPNYSSELNVNALELEDSALYLCASSLRSPRHQPQHFGDGTRLSIL.

The chain links TRBV6-5 to TRBJ1-1; 7 nucleotides align to TRBD1. The length of the CDR3 is 14 residues. The junction had 7 bases not matched to a gene; V was cut back by 6 bases and J by 3 bases. CDR1 and CDR2 from the germline V gene are MNHEY and SVGAGI. In DNA form, the CDR3 reads TGTGCCAGCAGCCGGGACAGCCGTTACACTGAAGCTTTCTTT. This translates into CASSRDSRYTEAFF.

This chain links TRBV19 with TRBJ1-1, with TRBD1 identical over 8 bases. The CDR3 length is 15 residues. Germline V gene lookup returns CDR1 LNHDA and CDR2 SQIVND (reference sequence). V lost 3 bases and J lost 1; bases outside the gene matches: 4. The chain's CDR3 is CASSIPGTGNTEAFF. In DNA form, the CDR3 reads TGTGCCAGTAGTATCCCAGGGACAGGGAACACTGAAGCTTTCTTT. The entire variable domain, with the rest obtained from reference TRBV19 and TRBJ1-1, is as follows: DGGITQSPKYLFRKEGQNVTLSCEQNLNHDAMYWYRQDPGQGLRLIYYSQIVNDFQKGDIAEGYSVSREKKESFPLTVTSAQKNPTAFYLCASSIPGTGNTEAFFGQGTRLTVV.